The source of this T cell receptor (beta chain) is a study of beta chain features in type 1 diabetes. Study findings and constraints: PCR might favor shorter templates, but any such skew would affect patients and controls equally.

Since all of the isolated RNA was reverse transcribed, expressed TCRB transcripts were what got sequenced. Reads from naive, central memory and regulatory T cell samples averaged about 3.3 million. The data were produced by immunoSEQ multiplex PCR, yet TCRdb's version contains in-frame clones alone and is incomplete. This table holds just over 600,000 clones, about 16% found once. Germline CDR1 SGHTA, CDR2 FQGNSA. Deletions cut 1 base from V and 6 bases from J, with 6 bases between. This CDR3 region has 12 residues. This clone turned up a few times. Its antigen is as yet unknown. Sequences were obtained from naive CD4+ T cells from blood. This chain links TRBV7-2 with TRBJ2-5, with D unresolved. The sequence derives from a man in his late teens or twenties in good health. CDR3 sequence reads: CASSLDWQTQYF. The CDR3 bases are TGTGCCAGCAGCTTAGATTGGCAGACCCAGTACTTC.